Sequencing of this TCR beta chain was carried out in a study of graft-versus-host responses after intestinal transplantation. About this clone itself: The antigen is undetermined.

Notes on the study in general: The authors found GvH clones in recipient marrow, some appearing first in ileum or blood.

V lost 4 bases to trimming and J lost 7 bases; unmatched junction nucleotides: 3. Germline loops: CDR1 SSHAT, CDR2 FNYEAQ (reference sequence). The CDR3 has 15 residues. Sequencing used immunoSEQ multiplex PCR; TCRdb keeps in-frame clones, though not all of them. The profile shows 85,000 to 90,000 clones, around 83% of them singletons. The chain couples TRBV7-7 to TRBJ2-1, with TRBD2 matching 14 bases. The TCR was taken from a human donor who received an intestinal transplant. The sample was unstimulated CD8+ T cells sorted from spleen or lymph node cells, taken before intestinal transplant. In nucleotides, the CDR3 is TGTGCCAGCAGCTCGGGACTAGCGGGGGTTAATGAGCAGTTCTTC. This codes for CASSSGLAGVNEQFF.